These T cell receptor beta chains were read from a single sample in a study of beta chain features in type 1 diabetes. Libraries were prepared by immunoSEQ multiplex PCR; TCRdb keeps only in-frame clonotypes and omits some of them. The sample has over 650,000 clones, about 14% seen once. Material for sequencing was naive CD4+ T cells from blood. These receptors were obtained from a man between 18 and 29 years old with type 1 diabetes. The CDR3 runs from the conserved cysteine through the conserved F or W. D genes are given only for firm matches. Size values are once, few and many counts, or a class for expanded clones, and some rows have none.

j_call: TRBJ2-3; d_call: -; v_call: TRBV5-6; clone_size: few; cdr3_aa: CASTRHPTDTQYF; cdr3_nt: TGTGCCAGCACCCGACACCCCACAGATACGCAGTATTTT
j_call: TRBJ2-2; d_call: -; v_call: TRBV29-1; clone_size: few; cdr3_aa: CSVSRVGELFF; cdr3_nt: TGCAGCGTTTCGCGGGTCGGGGAGCTGTTTTTT
j_call: TRBJ2-7; d_call: -; v_call: TRBV18; clone_size: few; cdr3_aa: CASSPPGPGIYEQYF; cdr3_nt: TGTGCCAGCTCACCGCCTGGTCCGGGGATATACGAGCAGTACTTC
j_call: TRBJ2-5; d_call: TRBD2; v_call: TRBV6-5; clone_size: -; cdr3_aa: CATRPGLAQETQYF; cdr3_nt: TGTGCCACACGTCCGGGACTAGCGCAGGAGACCCAGTACTTC
j_call: TRBJ2-1; d_call: TRBD1; v_call: TRBV5-1; clone_size: -; cdr3_aa: CASRGQANRDEQFF; cdr3_nt: TGCGCCAGCAGAGGACAGGCAAATCGGGATGAGCAGTTCTTC
j_call: TRBJ1-2; d_call: -; v_call: TRBV4-2; clone_size: -; cdr3_aa: CASSQDRRGDYGYTF; cdr3_nt: TGTGCCAGCAGCCAAGATCGAAGGGGTGACTATGGCTACACCTTC
j_call: TRBJ1-4; d_call: -; v_call: TRBV6-5; clone_size: -; cdr3_aa: CASSTGPARNEKLFF; cdr3_nt: TGTGCCAGCAGCACAGGCCCCGCTCGTAATGAAAAACTGTTTTTT
j_call: TRBJ2-3; d_call: -; v_call: TRBV6-5; clone_size: few; cdr3_aa: CASSPLGERTDTQYF; cdr3_nt: TGTGCCAGCAGCCCTCTCGGGGAACGCACAGATACGCAGTATTTT
j_call: TRBJ2-1; d_call: TRBD2; v_call: TRBV10-3; clone_size: -; cdr3_aa: CAISAGTSGRNEQFF; cdr3_nt: TGTGCCATCAGTGCCGGGACTAGCGGGAGAAATGAGCAGTTCTTC
j_call: TRBJ1-1; d_call: -; v_call: TRBV30; clone_size: few; cdr3_aa: CAWSRPANTEAFF; cdr3_nt: TGTGCCTGGAGCCGACCAGCGAACACTGAAGCTTTCTTT
j_call: TRBJ1-5; d_call: -; v_call: TRBV5-6; clone_size: few; cdr3_aa: CASSYRSNQPQHF; cdr3_nt: TGTGCCAGCAGCTACCGTAGCAATCAGCCCCAGCATTTT
j_call: TRBJ1-1; d_call: -; v_call: TRBV7-2; clone_size: few; cdr3_aa: CASSSRTVEAFF; cdr3_nt: TGTGCCAGCAGCTCGAGGACGGTTGAAGCTTTCTTT
j_call: TRBJ1-1; d_call: -; v_call: TRBV7-9; clone_size: -; cdr3_aa: CASSLDPPTEAFF; cdr3_nt: TGTGCCAGCAGCTTAGATCCTCCCACTGAAGCTTTCTTT
j_call: TRBJ2-1; d_call: TRBD2; v_call: TRBV6-5; clone_size: few; cdr3_aa: CASSYSAGLAYFEQFF; cdr3_nt: TGTGCCAGCAGTTACTCGGCTGGACTAGCTTATTTTGAGCAGTTCTTC
j_call: TRBJ1-1; d_call: -; v_call: TRBV18; clone_size: -; cdr3_aa: CASSPPTRVVAFF; cdr3_nt: TGTGCCAGCTCACCACCAACCAGGGTGGTGGCTTTCTTT
j_call: TRBJ2-1; d_call: -; v_call: TRBV5-6; clone_size: -; cdr3_aa: CASSLGPGVSYNEQFF; cdr3_nt: TGTGCCAGCAGCTTGGGGCCAGGGGTCTCCTACAATGAGCAGTTCTTC
j_call: TRBJ1-5; d_call: -; v_call: TRBV5-6; clone_size: -; cdr3_aa: CASSFGQLNQPQHF; cdr3_nt: TGTGCCAGCAGCTTCGGGCAGCTGAATCAGCCCCAGCATTTT
j_call: TRBJ1-5; d_call: -; v_call: TRBV5-1; clone_size: -; cdr3_aa: CASSLGNRDQPQHF; cdr3_nt: TGCGCCAGCAGCTTGGGAAACAGGGATCAGCCCCAGCATTTT
j_call: TRBJ1-2; d_call: TRBD1; v_call: TRBV11-2; clone_size: -; cdr3_aa: CASSARQGSLGGYTF; cdr3_nt: TGTGCCAGCAGCGCACGACAGGGCTCCCTTGGTGGCTACACCTTC
j_call: TRBJ2-5; d_call: -; v_call: TRBV28; clone_size: -; cdr3_aa: CASSPLMRIKETQYF; cdr3_nt: TGTGCCAGCAGTCCTCTCATGCGAATCAAAGAGACCCAGTACTTC
j_call: TRBJ2-1; d_call: -; v_call: TRBV2; clone_size: -; cdr3_aa: CASSEPKDSWNSVSHNEQFF; cdr3_nt: TGTGCCAGCAGTGAACCCAAGGACAGCTGGAATAGCGTGTCCCACAATGAGCAGTTCTTC
j_call: TRBJ2-5; d_call: TRBD1; v_call: TRBV25-1; clone_size: -; cdr3_aa: CASSEPRQGGETQYF; cdr3_nt: TGTGCCAGCAGTGAACCCCGACAGGGTGGAGAGACCCAGTACTTC
j_call: TRBJ2-3; d_call: -; v_call: TRBV4-3; clone_size: -; cdr3_aa: CASSSIVGQSSTDTQYF; cdr3_nt: TGCGCCAGCAGCTCCATCGTCGGACAGTCAAGCACAGATACGCAGTATTTT
j_call: TRBJ2-7; d_call: -; v_call: TRBV2; clone_size: -; cdr3_aa: CARGGAEQYF; cdr3_nt: TGTGCCAGAGGAGGGGCCGAGCAGTACTTC
j_call: TRBJ1-3; d_call: -; v_call: TRBV6-1; clone_size: -; cdr3_aa: CASSEGTLSSGNTIYF; cdr3_nt: TGTGCCAGCAGTGAAGGGACGTTGAGCTCTGGAAACACCATATATTTT
j_call: TRBJ1-1; d_call: -; v_call: TRBV18; clone_size: -; cdr3_aa: CASSPMWNVGTEAFF; cdr3_nt: TGTGCCAGCTCACCAATGTGGAACGTGGGCACTGAAGCTTTCTTT
j_call: TRBJ1-5; d_call: -; v_call: TRBV4-3; clone_size: -; cdr3_aa: CASSQDLLNQPQHF; cdr3_nt: TGCGCCAGCAGCCAAGATCTGTTGAATCAGCCCCAGCATTTT
j_call: TRBJ2-2; d_call: -; v_call: TRBV19; clone_size: few; cdr3_aa: CASSIASGTNTGELFF; cdr3_nt: TGTGCCAGTAGTATAGCATCAGGGACAAACACCGGGGAGCTGTTTTTT
j_call: TRBJ2-1; d_call: -; v_call: TRBV19; clone_size: -; cdr3_aa: CASSVNQASYNEQFF; cdr3_nt: TGTGCCAGTAGTGTGAACCAGGCGTCCTACAATGAGCAGTTCTTC
j_call: TRBJ2-1; d_call: -; v_call: TRBV2; clone_size: -; cdr3_aa: CATATEQTYNEQFF; cdr3_nt: TGTGCCACCGCGACAGAACAAACCTACAATGAGCAGTTCTTC
j_call: TRBJ1-4; d_call: -; v_call: TRBV29-1; clone_size: -; cdr3_aa: CSVRRGGPDEKLFF; cdr3_nt: TGCAGCGTCCGACGTGGGGGGCCGGATGAAAAACTGTTTTTT
j_call: TRBJ2-2; d_call: TRBD2; v_call: TRBV7-9; clone_size: few; cdr3_aa: CASSSLAGVTGELFF; cdr3_nt: TGTGCCAGCAGTTCCTTAGCGGGAGTCACCGGGGAGCTGTTTTTT
j_call: TRBJ1-5; d_call: -; v_call: TRBV30; clone_size: few; cdr3_aa: CAWGSHHQPQHF; cdr3_nt: TGTGCCTGGGGCAGTCATCATCAGCCCCAGCATTTT
j_call: TRBJ1-2; d_call: -; v_call: TRBV4-3; clone_size: few; cdr3_aa: CASSQGDGPNYGYTF; cdr3_nt: TGCGCCAGCAGCCAAGGGGACGGTCCTAACTATGGCTACACCTTC
j_call: TRBJ1-2; d_call: -; v_call: TRBV30; clone_size: many; cdr3_aa: CAWTPANYGYTF; cdr3_nt: TGTGCCTGGACACCAGCTAACTATGGCTACACCTTC
j_call: TRBJ2-5; d_call: -; v_call: TRBV7-2; clone_size: -; cdr3_aa: CASSLHRVGETQYF; cdr3_nt: TGTGCCAGCAGCCTACACAGGGTCGGTGAGACCCAGTACTTC
j_call: TRBJ2-5; d_call: TRBD2; v_call: TRBV30; clone_size: few; cdr3_aa: CAWSLTSGGWTQYF; cdr3_nt: TGTGCCTGGAGTCTTACTAGCGGGGGGTGGACCCAGTACTTC
j_call: TRBJ2-7; d_call: TRBD1; v_call: TRBV4-1; clone_size: -; cdr3_aa: CASSRRDRYYEQYF; cdr3_nt: TGCGCCAGCAGCCGGAGGGACAGGTACTACGAGCAGTACTTC
j_call: TRBJ2-2; d_call: TRBD1; v_call: TRBV10-3; clone_size: few; cdr3_aa: CAISEPDRGGIGTGELFF; cdr3_nt: TGTGCCATCAGTGAGCCGGACAGGGGGGGTATTGGCACCGGGGAGCTGTTTTTT
j_call: TRBJ1-2; d_call: -; v_call: TRBV5-4; clone_size: few; cdr3_aa: CASSPDSYGYTF; cdr3_nt: TGTGCCAGCAGCCCGGACAGCTATGGCTACACCTTC
j_call: TRBJ2-2; d_call: -; v_call: TRBV2; clone_size: -; cdr3_aa: CASRRRNTGELFF; cdr3_nt: TGTGCCAGCAGGCGGAGAAACACCGGGGAGCTGTTTTTT
j_call: TRBJ2-1; d_call: TRBD1; v_call: TRBV12-5; clone_size: few; cdr3_aa: CASGYDRDNEQFF; cdr3_nt: TGTGCTAGTGGTTACGACAGGGACAATGAGCAGTTCTTC
j_call: TRBJ2-7; d_call: -; v_call: TRBV7-9; clone_size: few; cdr3_aa: CASSYSAGTYEQYF; cdr3_nt: TGTGCCAGCAGTTATTCAGCAGGCACCTACGAGCAGTACTTC